This T cell receptor beta chain was profiled in a study of neoadjuvant nivolumab and ipilimumab in lung cancer. Study-wide findings and caveats: Compared with tumor-adjacent uninvolved lung, resected tumors showed greater richness and clonality. TCR clonality did not significantly correlate with pathologic tumor regression. Only two of four nivolumab-treated tumors gained richness and clonality by surgery.

The assay was immunoSEQ multiplex PCR, and TCRdb's table has in-frame clones only and misses some. Among over 25,000 clones listed, nearly 85% were seen once. About this clone itself: Its antigen is currently unknown.

The TCR was taken from an adult with non-small cell lung cancer. Source: tumor tissue, taken after neoadjuvant nivolumab, alone or with ipilimumab, at or shortly before surgery.

The CDR3 loop reads CASSPWTGPEYTEAFF. CDR3 DNA sequence: TGCGCCAGCAGCCCGTGGACAGGCCCGGAGTACACTGAAGCTTTCTTT. J is TRBJ1-1 and V is TRBV5-1; 7 nucleotides line up with TRBD1. Germline CDR1 is SGHRS and CDR2 is YFSETQ. The CDR3 spans 16 residues. Trimming cost V 4 bases and J 3 bases; bases outside gene matches: 12. Together with reference TRBV5-1 and TRBJ1-1, the CDR3 gives the full variable domain: KAGVTQTPRYLIKTRGQQVTLSCSPISGHRSVSWYQQTPGQGLQFLFEYFSETQRNKGNFPGRFSGRQFSNSRSEMNVSTLELGDSALYLCASSPWTGPEYTEAFFGQGTRLTVV.